A selection of T cell receptor beta chains follows, all from one sample in a study of blood T cell repertoires in COVID-19. The data were produced by immunoSEQ multiplex PCR, yet TCRdb's version contains in-frame clones alone and is incomplete. The data show 450,000 to 500,000 clones, approximately 85% seen once. Material for sequencing was peripheral blood. These receptors were taken from a human donor in a cohort sampled during active COVID-19. Both conserved end residues are part of each CDR3. D genes are given only for firm matches. Size values are once, few and many counts, or a class for expanded clones, and some rows have none.

v_call	clone_size	d_call	j_call	cdr3_aa	cdr3_nt
TRBV19	NA	TRBD1	TRBJ1-2	CASSIGPGQEAYGYTF	TGTGCCAGTAGTATAGGTCCGGGACAGGAGGCCTATGGCTACACCTTC
TRBV5-1	NA	NA	TRBJ2-7	CASSSSAHSYEQYF	TGCGCCAGCAGCTCGAGTGCCCACTCGTACGAGCAGTACTTC
TRBV11-2	few	TRBD1	TRBJ1-1	CASSYDRGNTEAFF	TGTGCCAGCAGCTACGACAGGGGAAACACTGAAGCTTTCTTT
TRBV15	many	TRBD1	TRBJ1-4	CATRVSGGDEKLFF	TGTGCCACCAGGGTATCAGGGGGCGATGAAAAACTGTTTTTT
TRBV12-3/TRBV12-4	NA	NA	TRBJ2-5	CASSNREKETQYF	TGTGCCAGCAGTAACAGGGAAAAAGAGACCCAGTACTTC
TRBV30	once	TRBD1	TRBJ2-5	CAWSRDREYQETQYF	TGTGCCTGGAGCCGGGACAGAGAGTACCAAGAGACCCAGTACTTC
TRBV11-2	NA	TRBD1	TRBJ1-4	CASSSIQGEKLFF	TGTGCCAGCAGCTCGATACAGGGGGAAAAACTGTTTTTT
TRBV18	NA	TRBD2	TRBJ2-7	CASSPFDSGILEQYF	TGTGCCAGCTCACCATTTGATAGCGGGATTCTCGAGCAGTACTTC
TRBV19	NA	NA	TRBJ2-5	CASRKGVQETQYF	TGTGCCAGTAGAAAGGGGGTCCAAGAGACCCAGTACTTC
TRBV2	NA	NA	TRBJ2-1	CASSELKLAREQFF	TGTGCCAGCAGTGAACTTAAACTAGCTCGGGAGCAGTTCTTC
TRBV7-8	NA	NA	TRBJ1-2	CASSSGSNYGYTF	TGTGCCAGCAGCTCAGGATCCAACTATGGCTACACCTTC
TRBV4-3	NA	NA	TRBJ1-1	CASSQGELDNTEAFF	TGCGCCAGCAGCCAGGGAGAACTTGACAACACTGAAGCTTTCTTT
TRBV21-1	few	NA	TRBJ2-7	CASSIIIPQTFYEQYF	TGTGCCAGCAGCATTATAATCCCACAAACCTTCTACGAGCAGTACTTC
TRBV27	NA	TRBD2	TRBJ2-5	CASSSFAGGYQETQYF	TGTGCCAGCAGTTCCTTCGCGGGAGGGTACCAAGAGACCCAGTACTTC
TRBV29-1	NA	NA	TRBJ1-5	CSVGSGDNQPQHF	TGCAGCGTTGGTTCAGGGGACAATCAGCCCCAGCATTTT
TRBV6-4	NA	NA	TRBJ2-7	CASSETPGDYEQYF	TGTGCCAGCAGTGAAACCCCGGGGGACTACGAGCAGTACTTC
TRBV30	NA	TRBD1	TRBJ1-4	CASSWTGGYEKLFF	TGTGCCTCCTCCTGGACAGGGGGCTATGAAAAACTGTTTTTT
TRBV9	many	NA	TRBJ2-1	CASSVRWEVNEQFF	TGTGCCAGCAGCGTACGATGGGAGGTGAATGAGCAGTTCTTC
TRBV9	NA	TRBD2	TRBJ2-7	CASSAGAGASYEQYF	TGTGCCAGCAGCGCTGGAGCGGGAGCGTCCTACGAGCAGTACTTC
TRBV7-3	NA	TRBD1	TRBJ2-5	CASSLAPGQKETQYF	TGTGCCAGCAGCTTAGCCCCGGGACAGAAAGAGACCCAGTACTTC
TRBV4-1	NA	NA	TRBJ2-5	CASSQDSGETQYF	TGCGCCAGCAGCCAAGATTCAGGAGAGACCCAGTACTTC
TRBV9	NA	NA	TRBJ2-2	CASSVDWTPGELFF	TGTGCCAGCAGCGTAGATTGGACACCCGGGGAGCTGTTTTTT
TRBV20-1	NA	NA	TRBJ2-5	CSAGSRETQYF	TGCAGTGCTGGGAGTCGAGAGACCCAGTACTTC
TRBV7-8	NA	TRBD1	TRBJ2-4	CASSHRETGKNIQYF	TGTGCCAGCAGCCACAGGGAGACAGGGAAAAACATTCAGTACTTC
TRBV10-3	NA	NA	TRBJ1-6	CAISVGSNSPLHF	TGTGCCATCAGTGTGGGCAGTAATTCACCCCTCCACTTT
TRBV6-5	NA	TRBD1	TRBJ1-1	CASSYSGQGRNTEAFF	TGTGCCAGCAGTTACTCGGGACAGGGAAGGAACACTGAAGCTTTCTTT
TRBV9	NA	TRBD2	TRBJ2-3	CASSDTGTRADTQYF	TGTGCCAGCAGCGATACCGGGACTAGAGCAGATACGCAGTATTTT
TRBV7-2	NA	TRBD2	TRBJ2-2	CASSLHSGMNTGELFF	TGTGCCAGCAGCTTACATAGCGGGATGAACACCGGGGAGCTGTTTTTT